The 3 T cell receptor beta chains listed next were all sequenced from one sample in a study of shared clonotypes between healthy human individuals. Sequenced by immunoSEQ multiplex PCR; TCRdb stores in-frame clones only, minus some. The sample records approximately 2,000,000 clones, around 95% being singletons. Terminally differentiated effector memory CD45RA+ cells were left out of the naive CD8 fraction, which was CD45RO-negative and positively selected for CCR7. The sequenced material came from naive CD8+ T cells from PBMCs. Source of these receptors: a man aged 18 to 35 in good health. Some clones in this sample may be carry-over from other donors' samples.

This chain links TRBV28 with TRBJ2-7; TRBD1 or TRBD2 may be the D gene (5 bases each). The CDR3 runs to 15 residues. V was trimmed by 2 bases and J by 0 bases, leaving 11 bases between them. The germline V gene encodes CDR1 MDHEN and CDR2 SYDVKM. The CDR3 coding sequence is TGTGCCAGCAGTTTACTCCGGGACGGCTCCTACGAGCAGTACTTC. Translating it yields CASSLLRDGSYEQYF.

This chain joins TRBV10-3 and TRBJ1-2, with D hard to call. V was clipped by 6 bases and J by 5 bases, with 10 bases between them. Germline V gives CDR1 ENHRY, CDR2 SYGVKD. The CDR3 sequence is 12 residues long. Here the CDR3 DNA reads TGTGCCATCAGACAGAGCACGTATGGCTACACCTTC. Amino acid sequence: CAIRQSTYGYTF.

CDR3 coding DNA: TGCGCCAGCAGCCAGCGGGAGGGCCTCGGAGATACGCAGTATTTT. The encoded protein is CASSQREGLGDTQYF. The V and J genes are TRBV4-1 and TRBJ2-3; 9 bases are a match to TRBD2. Germline trimming cut 3 bases from V and 5 bases from J; bases unmatched to any gene: 6. CDR1 is MGHRA and CDR2 is YSYEKL in the germline V gene. CDR3 length: 15 residues.